This TCR beta chain was captured by sequencing in a study of STAT5B mutations in CD4+ large granular lymphocyte leukemia. This clone has a single count. Its cognate antigen is unknown. The repertoire was sequenced with immunoSEQ multiplex PCR; TCRdb's copy has only in-frame clones and lacks some. The data hold around 4,600 clones, with 80% observed a single time. Study outcomes and limitations: TRBV06-family usage was enriched in top patient clones (8/27) versus controls (2/35). CD4-sorted patient repertoires seemed more clonal than healthy CD4+ repertoires.

The CDR3 covers 12 residues. From germline, CDR1 is MGHDK and CDR2 SYGVNS. V dropped 3 bases and J dropped 4 bases, with 4 bases sitting between them. The receptor comes from a man between 65 and 85 years old with CD4+ T-cell large granular lymphocyte leukemia. The chain couples TRBV25-1 to TRBJ1-5; D uncertain. The sequencing sample was made of PBMCs. The CDR3: CASSEGNQPQHF. For the CDR3, the DNA is TGTGCCAGCAGTGAGGGGAATCAGCCCCAGCATTTT.